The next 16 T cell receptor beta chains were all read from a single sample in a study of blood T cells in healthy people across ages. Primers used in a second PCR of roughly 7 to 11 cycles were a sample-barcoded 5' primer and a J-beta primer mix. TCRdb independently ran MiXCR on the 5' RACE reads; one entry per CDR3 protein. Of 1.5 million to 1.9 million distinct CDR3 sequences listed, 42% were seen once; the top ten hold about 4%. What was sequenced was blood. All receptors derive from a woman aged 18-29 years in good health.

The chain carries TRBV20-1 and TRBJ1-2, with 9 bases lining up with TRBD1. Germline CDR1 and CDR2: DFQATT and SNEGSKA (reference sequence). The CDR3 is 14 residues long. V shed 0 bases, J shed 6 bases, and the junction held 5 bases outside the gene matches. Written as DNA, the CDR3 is TGCAGTGCTAGAGAGGGACAGGGTAGGGATGGCTACACCTTC. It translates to CSAREGQGRDGYTF.

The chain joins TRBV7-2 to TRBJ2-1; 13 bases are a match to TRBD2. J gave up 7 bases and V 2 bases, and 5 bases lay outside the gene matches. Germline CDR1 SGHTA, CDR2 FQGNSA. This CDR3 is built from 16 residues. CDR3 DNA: TGTGCCAGCAGCTTACCGGGACTAGCGGGAAAGAATGAGCAGTTCTTC. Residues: CASSLPGLAGKNEQFF.

As DNA, the CDR3 is TGTGCCAGCAGTCCAGGGGGCGAAGAGACCCAGTACTTC. Its translation: CASSPGGEETQYF. V is TRBV6-5 and J is TRBJ2-5; 8 nucleotides align to TRBD1. Germline V gene lookup returns CDR1 MNHEY and CDR2 SVGAGI. CDR3 length: 13 residues. V shed 5 bases and J 3 bases; nucleotides not matched to a gene: 2.

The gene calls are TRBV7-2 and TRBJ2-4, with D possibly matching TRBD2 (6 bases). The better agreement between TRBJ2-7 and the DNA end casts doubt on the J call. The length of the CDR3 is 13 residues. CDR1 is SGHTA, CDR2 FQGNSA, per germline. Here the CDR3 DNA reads TGTGCCAGCACCCCGGGACTTTCCTACGAGCAGTACTTC. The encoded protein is CASTPGLSYEQYF.

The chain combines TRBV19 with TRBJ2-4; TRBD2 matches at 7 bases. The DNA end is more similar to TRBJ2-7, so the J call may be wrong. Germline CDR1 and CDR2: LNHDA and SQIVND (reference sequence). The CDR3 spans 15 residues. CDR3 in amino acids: CASSIWDYPTYEQYF. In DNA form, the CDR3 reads TGTGCCAGTAGTATCTGGGACTACCCCACCTACGAGCAGTACTTC.

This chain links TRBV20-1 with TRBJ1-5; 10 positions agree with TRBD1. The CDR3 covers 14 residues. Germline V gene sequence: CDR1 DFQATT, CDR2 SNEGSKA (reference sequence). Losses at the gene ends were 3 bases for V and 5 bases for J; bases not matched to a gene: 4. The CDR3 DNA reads TGCAGTGCTAGGACAGGGGGCAGGGATCAGCCCCAGCATTTT. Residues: CSARTGGRDQPQHF.

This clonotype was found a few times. The CDR3 DNA follows: TGTGCCAGCAGTCAGGACAGGGTCGGAGCTTTCTTT. Protein sequence: CASSQDRVGAFF. The chain recombines TRBV12-3 or TRBV12-4 with TRBJ1-1, with 8 bases aligning to TRBD1. V lost 5 bases, J lost 10 bases, and 6 bases stayed unmatched. This CDR3 has 12 residues.

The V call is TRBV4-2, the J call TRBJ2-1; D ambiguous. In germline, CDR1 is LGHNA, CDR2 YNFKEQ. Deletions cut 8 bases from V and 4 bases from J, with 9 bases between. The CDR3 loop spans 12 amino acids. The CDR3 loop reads CASGQSYNEQFF. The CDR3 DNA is TGTGCCAGCGGTCAGTCTTACAATGAGCAGTTCTTC.

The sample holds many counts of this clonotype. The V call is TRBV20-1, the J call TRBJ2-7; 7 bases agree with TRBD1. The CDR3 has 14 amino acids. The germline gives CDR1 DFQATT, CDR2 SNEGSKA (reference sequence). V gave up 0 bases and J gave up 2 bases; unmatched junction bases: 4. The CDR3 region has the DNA TGCAGTGCTAGAGATCCGGACAGGACCTACGAGCAGTACTTC. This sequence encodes CSARDPDRTYEQYF.

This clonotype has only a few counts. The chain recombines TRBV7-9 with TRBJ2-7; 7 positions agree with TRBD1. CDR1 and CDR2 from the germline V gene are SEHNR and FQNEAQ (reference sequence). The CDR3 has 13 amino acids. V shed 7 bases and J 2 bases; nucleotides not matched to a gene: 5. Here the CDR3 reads CASKRGQAYEQYF. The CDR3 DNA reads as TGTGCCAGCAAGCGCGGACAGGCCTACGAGCAGTACTTC.

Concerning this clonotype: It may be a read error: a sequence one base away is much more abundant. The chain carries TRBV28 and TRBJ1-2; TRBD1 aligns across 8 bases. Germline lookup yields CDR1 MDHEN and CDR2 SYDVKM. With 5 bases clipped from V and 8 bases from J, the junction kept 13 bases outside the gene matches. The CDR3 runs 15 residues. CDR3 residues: CASSPGGSQAGGYTF. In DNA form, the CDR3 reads TGTGCCAGCAGTCCAGGGGGCAGTCAGGCGGGGGGCTACACCTTC.

The CDR3 coding sequence is TGTGCCACCAGCACCCCCCTAGCGGGAGATCCCGGGGAGCTGTTTTTT. Amino acid sequence: CATSTPLAGDPGELFF. The chain carries TRBV15 and TRBJ2-2; 10 bases map to TRBD2. In germline, CDR1 is LNHNV, CDR2 YYDKDF (reference sequence). The junction had 8 bases not matched to a gene; V was cut back by 4 bases and J by 6 bases. The CDR3 spans 16 residues. Using reference TRBV15 and TRBJ2-2 for the parts outside the CDR3, the full variable domain is DAMVIQNPRYQVTQFGKPVTLSCSQTLNHNVMYWYQQKSSQAPKLLFHYYDKDFNNEADTPDNFQSRRPNTSFCFLDIRSPGLGDTAMYLCATSTPLAGDPGELFFGEGSRLTVL.

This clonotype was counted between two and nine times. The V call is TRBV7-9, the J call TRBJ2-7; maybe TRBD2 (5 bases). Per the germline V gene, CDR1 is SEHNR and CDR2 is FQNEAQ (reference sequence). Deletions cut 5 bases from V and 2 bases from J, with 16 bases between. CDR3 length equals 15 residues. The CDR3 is CASSGGPTSPYEQYF. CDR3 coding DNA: TGTGCCAGCAGCGGAGGACCGACCTCTCCCTACGAGCAGTACTTC.

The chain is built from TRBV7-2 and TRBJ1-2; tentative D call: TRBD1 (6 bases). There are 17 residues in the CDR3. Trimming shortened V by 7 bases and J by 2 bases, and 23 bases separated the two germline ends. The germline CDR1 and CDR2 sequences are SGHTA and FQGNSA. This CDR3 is CASTLGTVRGRNYGYTF. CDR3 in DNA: TGTGCCAGCACCCTGGGTACCGTCAGGGGAAGAAACTATGGCTACACCTTC.

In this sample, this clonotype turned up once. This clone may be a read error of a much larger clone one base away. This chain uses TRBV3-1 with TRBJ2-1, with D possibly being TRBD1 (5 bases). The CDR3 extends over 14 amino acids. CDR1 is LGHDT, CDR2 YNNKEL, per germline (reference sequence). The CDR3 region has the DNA TGTGCCAGCAGCCACGCAGGGTCCTACGATGAGCAGTTCTTC. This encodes CASSHAGSYDEQFF.

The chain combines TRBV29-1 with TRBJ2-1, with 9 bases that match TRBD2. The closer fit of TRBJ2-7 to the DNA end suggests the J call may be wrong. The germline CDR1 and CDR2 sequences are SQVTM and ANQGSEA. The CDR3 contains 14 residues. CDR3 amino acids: CSLAGTSLYNEQYF. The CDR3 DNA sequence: TGCAGCTTGGCCGGGACTAGCCTTTACAATGAGCAGTACTTC.